This T cell receptor (beta chain) was sequenced in a study of control samples from healthy donors and cancer patients. Clones were sequenced by immunoSEQ multiplex PCR, and TCRdb holds only the in-frame ones, with some missing. The data show 60,000 to 70,000 clones, more than 80% seen once. The CDR3 spans 15 residues. Deletions cut 3 bases from V and 2 bases from J, with 11 bases between. Per the germline V gene, CDR1 is KGHSH and CDR2 is LQKENI. Source material: PBMCs. This chain uses TRBV18 with TRBJ1-3; weak D call: TRBD1 (5 bases). This sequence was found in a woman between 45 and 65 years old with lung cancer. The chain's CDR3 is CASSPVRDAGNTIYF. As DNA, the CDR3 is TGTGCCAGCTCACCGGTTCGGGACGCTGGAAACACCATATATTTT. The full variable domain, its missing parts supplied by reference TRBV18 and TRBJ1-3, is NAGVMQNPRHLVRRRGQEARLRCSPMKGHSHVYWYRQLPEEGLKFMVYLQKENIIDESGMPKERFSAEFPKEGPSILRIQQVVRGDSAAYFCASSPVRDAGNTIYFGEGSWLTVV.